One sample yielded the 14 T cell receptor beta chains listed below, sequenced in a study of identical twins. A single record per CDR3 protein comes from TCRdb applying MiXCR to the 5' RACE reads. Here the sample spans around 370,000 distinct CDR3 sequences, 9% to 10% being singletons. The source material was naive T cells sorted from blood. These receptors all stem from a woman aged 50 to 60 in good health.

This clonotype was counted many times. J is TRBJ2-1 and V is TRBV27; 13 bases fit TRBD2. The V gene end was trimmed by 5 bases and the J gene end by 7 bases; junction bases not matched to a gene: 5. This CDR3 contains 15 residues. Germline values: CDR1 MNHEY, CDR2 SMNVEV (reference sequence). The CDR3, as DNA: TGTGCCAGCAGTCCACTAGCGGGAGGGGGTAATGAGCAGTTCTTC. Its translation is CASSPLAGGGNEQFF.

This clonotype appeared a few times. The CDR3 nucleotides read TGTGCCATCAGAGCTTCGGGACAGAGGTACAATGAGCAGTTCTTC. Translating gives CAIRASGQRYNEQFF. The chain is built from TRBV10-3 and TRBJ2-1; 7 bases map to TRBD1. Germline trimming cut 6 bases from V and 4 bases from J; bases unmatched to any gene: 9. The CDR3 extends over 15 amino acids. Germline V lookup: CDR1 ENHRY, CDR2 SYGVKD.

The genes are TRBV20-1 and TRBJ2-1; 16 positions match TRBD2. The CDR3 covers 14 residues. The V segment lost 6 bases and the J segment 11 bases; nucleotides outside the gene matches: 7. The germline gives CDR1 DFQATT, CDR2 SNEGSKA (reference sequence). CDR3 nucleotides: TGCAGTGCCACAGGGACTAGCGGGAGGGCACAGCAGTTCTTC. Its protein product is CSATGTSGRAQQFF.

In this sample, this clonotype turned up many times. The chain couples TRBV12-3 or TRBV12-4 to TRBJ2-1, with 7 bases aligning to TRBD2. The ends lost 4 bases at V and 6 bases at J; junction bases unmatched: 9. The CDR3 sequence is 15 residues long. The CDR3 nucleotides are TGTGCCAGCAGTTCCGGGACTATAGGGCCCAATGAGCAGTTCTTC. It codes for CASSSGTIGPNEQFF.

The chain employs TRBV20-1 and TRBJ2-5; no definite D call. The V end was cut by 2 bases, the J end by 5 bases, with 18 bases between. This CDR3 region has 15 residues. Germline V gene sequence: CDR1 DFQATT, CDR2 SNEGSKA (reference sequence). The CDR3 DNA sequence: TGCAGTGCTAGAAAACCTCTCCCCATGGGGGAGACCCAGTACTTC. It is translated as CSARKPLPMGETQYF.

This clonotype was found many times. The chain is built from TRBV29-1 and TRBJ2-7; possibly TRBD1 for D (5 bases). The V gene lost 6 bases and the J gene lost 3 bases, with 9 bases spanning the gap. Germline CDR1 and CDR2: SQVTM and ANQGSEA. The length of the CDR3 is 11 residues. CDR3 loop: CSVSDSYEQYF. The DNA for the CDR3 is TGCAGCGTCTCAGACAGCTACGAGCAGTACTTC.

The V call is TRBV20-1, the J call TRBJ2-2, with TRBD2 matching over 7 bases. The J segment lost 6 bases and the V segment lost 6 bases, leaving 10 bases of the junction unmatched. The CDR3 is made up of 14 amino acids. CDR1 is DFQATT and CDR2 is SNEGSKA in the germline V gene (reference sequence). CDR3 nucleotides: TGCAGTGCCCAGGCTCGGGAGGTGGCCGGGGAGCTGTTTTTT. Translated, it gives CSAQAREVAGELFF.

Only a few counts were recorded for this clonotype. This chain uses TRBV29-1 with TRBJ2-2, with 10 bases identical to TRBD2. Per the germline V gene, CDR1 is SQVTM and CDR2 is ANQGSEA. The CDR3 sequence is 16 residues long. The J segment lost 5 bases and the V segment lost 5 bases, leaving 11 bases of the junction unmatched. CDR3 nucleotide sequence: TGCAGCGTTCGTACCGGGACTAGCGCACCAACCGGGGAGCTGTTTTTT. This gives the protein CSVRTGTSAPTGELFF.

The chain employs TRBV18 and TRBJ2-1, with a tentative D call TRBD2 (6 bases). V was shortened by 1 base and J by 9 bases, with 13 bases between the two germline ends. This CDR3 is 14 amino acids long. Germline V CDR1 and CDR2: KGHSH, LQKENI. The CDR3 reads CASSPRRLEGEQFF. For the CDR3, the DNA is TGTGCCAGCTCACCACGCCGACTAGAGGGTGAGCAGTTCTTC.

This clonotype was observed many times. The chain has TRBV9 and TRBJ2-5; weak D call: TRBD2 (5 bases). CDR3 size: 14 residues. Trimming shortened V by 0 bases and J by 5 bases, and 11 bases separated the two germline ends. Germline CDR1 SGDLS, CDR2 YYNGEE. CDR3: CASSVGAVRETQYF. CDR3 sequence (DNA): TGTGCCAGCAGCGTAGGAGCGGTTCGGGAGACCCAGTACTTC.

The V call is TRBV5-1, the J call TRBJ2-2; 7 nucleotides agree with TRBD1. Germline lookup yields CDR1 SGHRS and CDR2 YFSETQ. This CDR3 is 15 amino acids long. V was clipped by 5 bases and J by 6 bases; unmatched bases: 10. CDR3 in amino acids: CASRSDRAFAGELFF. The CDR3 DNA follows: TGCGCCAGCAGGTCCGACAGGGCCTTCGCCGGGGAGCTGTTTTTT.

This clonotype was observed at least ten times. The chain links TRBV11-3 to TRBJ2-2; D is undetermined. Germline V gene sequence: CDR1 SGHNT, CDR2 YENEEA. The CDR3 length is 13 residues. V was clipped by 8 bases and J by 7 bases, with 14 bases between them. The CDR3 region is CASGPVKGGELFF. The CDR3 coding sequence is TGTGCCAGCGGCCCGGTCAAAGGCGGGGAGCTGTTTTTT.

This clonotype was observed once. The J gene is TRBJ2-3, the V gene TRBV7-9; TRBD1 matches at 7 bases. With 7 bases clipped from V and 2 bases from J, the junction kept 12 bases outside the gene matches. The germline CDR1 and CDR2 sequences are SEHNR and FQNEAQ (reference sequence). The CDR3 has 16 amino acids. This chain's CDR3 is CASTPTGPFPTDTQYF. The DNA for the CDR3 is TGTGCCAGCACCCCGACAGGGCCCTTCCCCACAGATACGCAGTATTTT. The entire variable domain, with the rest obtained from reference TRBV7-9 and TRBJ2-3, is as follows: DTGVSQNPRHKITKRGQNVTFRCDPISEHNRLYWYRQTLGQGPEFLTYFQNEAQLEKSRLLSDRFSAERPKGSFSTLEIQRTEQGDSAMYLCASTPTGPFPTDTQYFGPGTRLTVL.

This clonotype has a handful of counts. The chain carries TRBV11-2 and TRBJ2-3; possibly TRBD2 for D (5 bases). CDR1 is SGHAT and CDR2 is FQNNGV in the germline V gene. The CDR3 loop spans 12 amino acids. V dropped 8 bases and J dropped 7 bases, with 13 bases sitting between them. The CDR3 DNA reads TGTGCCAGCGGCAGCGGCGGAAATACGCAGTATTTT. This translates into CASGSGGNTQYF.